These 27 T cell receptor beta chains came from one sample sequenced in a study of shared clonotypes between healthy human individuals. The naive CD8 subset, CD45RO-negative cells positively selected for CCR7, excluded terminally differentiated effector memory CD45RA+ cells. The data were produced by immunoSEQ multiplex PCR, yet TCRdb's version contains in-frame clones alone and is incomplete. The sample lists roughly 2,000,000 clones, over 85% occurring once. Specimen: naive CD8+ T cells sorted from blood. These receptors all stem from a man younger than 35 in good health.

The gene calls are TRBV28 and TRBJ2-7; weak D call: TRBD1 (6 bases). The CDR3 sequence is 15 residues long. The germline V gene has CDR1 MDHEN and CDR2 SYDVKM. V lost 3 bases to trimming and J lost 3 bases, with 15 bases between them. The CDR3 here is CASSFSQGFNYEQYF. The DNA for the CDR3 is TGTGCCAGCAGTTTTAGCCAGGGGTTTAACTACGAGCAGTACTTC.

J is TRBJ2-1 and V is TRBV28; TRBD1 might be the D (5 bases). The CDR3 has 15 residues. V lost 2 bases and J 1 base, leaving 9 bases between the germline ends. Germline V gene data show CDR1 as MDHEN and CDR2 as SYDVKM. CDR3: CASSLRQLSYNEQFF. The CDR3 DNA is TGTGCCAGCAGTTTACGACAGCTTTCCTACAATGAGCAGTTCTTC. The full variable domain, rest sourced from reference TRBV28 and TRBJ2-1, is DVKVTQSSRYLVKRTGEKVFLECVQDMDHENMFWYRQDPGLGLRLIYFSYDVKMKEKGDIPEGYSVSREKKERFSLILESASTNQTSMYLCASSLRQLSYNEQFFGPGTRLTVL.

This chain joins TRBV10-3 and TRBJ1-5; 8 bases fit TRBD1. The CDR3 consists of 15 residues. Germline CDR1 and CDR2: ENHRY and SYGVKD. The ends lost 2 bases at V and 2 bases at J; junction bases unmatched: 2. The DNA of the CDR3 is TGTGCCATCAGTGAGGGACAGGGCGGCAATCAGCCCCAGCATTTT. Its protein product is CAISEGQGGNQPQHF.

A few counts support this clone. The same CDR3 is also encoded by other DNA sequences in this sample. The V and J genes are TRBV27 and TRBJ1-1; TRBD1 agrees at 8 bases. Per germline, CDR1 MNHEY and CDR2 SMNVEV (reference sequence). Trimming took 5 bases from V and 1 from J; bases not matched to a gene: 3. The CDR3 sequence is 14 residues long. CDR3 coding DNA: TGTGCCAGCAGTCTGACAGGGGCGAACACTGAAGCTTTCTTT. This gives the protein CASSLTGANTEAFF.

The V call is TRBV7-2, the J call TRBJ2-3; 11 bases map to TRBD1. The CDR3 sequence is 17 residues long. V shed 2 bases, J shed 0 bases, and the junction held 4 bases outside the gene matches. CDR1 is SGHTA and CDR2 is FQGNSA in the germline V gene. The CDR3 loop is CASSLPRDRGSTDTQYF. The CDR3 region has the DNA TGTGCCAGCAGCTTACCGAGGGACAGGGGGAGCACAGATACGCAGTATTTT.

The chain carries TRBV7-2 and TRBJ2-1; D may be TRBD2 (8 bases). Germline loops: CDR1 SGHTA, CDR2 FQGNSA. CDR3 length: 17 residues. V lost 8 bases and J 5 bases, leaving 25 bases between the germline ends. In DNA, the CDR3 is TGTGCCAGCCAAGGGGGCCCGACTAGCGAGGGGAACAATGAGCAGTTCTTC. It is translated as CASQGGPTSEGNNEQFF.

The chain employs TRBV4-3 and TRBJ2-1, with 14 bases lining up with TRBD2. This CDR3 comprises 20 residues. Germline assignment: CDR1 LGHNA and CDR2 YSLEER. With V trimmed by 4 bases and J by 1 base, 12 bases remained unmatched. The CDR3 reads CASSRLTGTSGSVSYNEQFF. The CDR3 nucleotides read TGCGCCAGCAGCCGATTGACCGGGACTAGCGGGAGTGTGTCCTACAATGAGCAGTTCTTC.

Turning to this clone: The same CDR3 arises from other DNA sequences in this sample as well. This sequence joins TRBV30 and TRBJ1-1, with D uncertain. CDR1 is GTSNPN, CDR2 SVGIG, per germline (reference sequence). The CDR3 sequence is 12 residues long. With 3 bases removed from V and 7 bases from J, the gap between germline ends came to 12 bases. The CDR3 reads CAWSPGGYEAFF. CDR3 coding DNA: TGTGCCTGGAGCCCGGGTGGATATGAAGCTTTCTTT.

The chain couples TRBV27 to TRBJ2-5; the match to TRBD1 covers 9 bases. Trimming at V came to 10 bases and at J to 4 bases, leaving 4 bases not matched to a gene. CDR1 and CDR2 from the germline V gene are MNHEY and SMNVEV (reference sequence). The CDR3 has 12 residues. This chain's CDR3 is CATKTGGETQYF. The CDR3 nucleotides are TGTGCCACAAAGACAGGGGGAGAGACCCAGTACTTC.

In this sample, this clone turned up once. The chain links TRBV4-1 to TRBJ2-7; tentatively, D is TRBD1 (5 bases). The CDR3 extends over 13 amino acids. V lost 4 bases and J 2 bases, leaving 9 bases between the germline ends. Germline CDR1 and CDR2: MGHRA and YSYEKL. Written as DNA, the CDR3 is TGCGCCAGCAGCCCAGGGTTCGCCTACGAGCAGTACTTC. Its translation is CASSPGFAYEQYF.

J is TRBJ1-2 and V is TRBV19; 7 bases align to TRBD1. V shed 8 bases and J 8 bases; nucleotides not matched to a gene: 8. Germline-derived CDR1 and CDR2 are LNHDA and SQIVND (reference sequence). The CDR3 runs to 12 residues. Written as DNA, the CDR3 is TGTGCCAGTCGACAGGGAGGGTTAGGCTACACCTTC. Its protein product is CASRQGGLGYTF.

V usage is TRBV28 and J usage is TRBJ2-1; D is perhaps TRBD2 (6 bases). V was clipped by 5 bases and J by 8 bases, with 22 bases between them. There are 16 residues in the CDR3. Germline V lookup: CDR1 MDHEN, CDR2 SYDVKM. The CDR3 sequence: CASSVPGLGYSDEQFF. CDR3 coding DNA: TGTGCCAGCAGTGTCCCGGGACTGGGATATTCAGATGAGCAGTTCTTC. Supplemented by reference TRBV28 and TRBJ2-1, the full variable domain reads DVKVTQSSRYLVKRTGEKVFLECVQDMDHENMFWYRQDPGLGLRLIYFSYDVKMKEKGDIPEGYSVSREKKERFSLILESASTNQTSMYLCASSVPGLGYSDEQFFGPGTRLTVL.

V usage is TRBV19 and J usage is TRBJ2-7, with TRBD2 as a possible D gene (5 bases). Trimming took 2 bases from V and 2 from J, leaving 10 bases between them. CDR1 LNHDA and CDR2 SQIVND come from the germline V gene (reference sequence). This CDR3 is built from 14 residues. The CDR3 DNA is TGTGCCAGTAGTATATTCGGGGATACCTACGAGCAGTACTTC. This translates into CASSIFGDTYEQYF.

The rearrangement joins TRBV5-6 to TRBJ2-1, with no clear D. The germline V and J ends were trimmed by 0 bases and 11 bases, with 6 bases remaining between them. Germline values: CDR1 SGHDT, CDR2 YYEEEE. The CDR3 is 11 amino acids. The CDR3 coding sequence is TGTGCCAGCAGCTTGGACGCCCAGCAGTTCTTC. Amino acid sequence: CASSLDAQQFF.

This chain uses TRBV7-9 with TRBJ2-3; a possible D gene is TRBD1 (7 bases). V lost 8 bases, J lost 1 base, and 19 bases lay in between. This CDR3 comprises 16 residues. From germline, CDR1 is SEHNR and CDR2 FQNEAQ (reference sequence). The CDR3 sequence: CASAVGQGGGTDTQYF. The DNA of the CDR3 is TGTGCCAGCGCCGTGGGGCAGGGGGGCGGCACAGATACGCAGTATTTT.

The V gene is TRBV7-6, the J gene TRBJ2-2; D gene ambiguous. The V and J ends lost 5 bases and 5 bases respectively, with 18 bases between them. The CDR3 length is 16 residues. CDR1 and CDR2 (germline): SGHVS, FNYEAQ. The CDR3 reads CASSPVLGLRTGELFF. DNA for the CDR3: TGTGCCAGCAGCCCCGTACTTGGCCTGAGGACCGGGGAGCTGTTTTTT.

This sequence joins TRBV7-3 and TRBJ2-1, with TRBD2 as a possible D gene (6 bases). The CDR3 length is 15 residues. CDR1 is SGHTA and CDR2 is FQGTGA in the germline V gene. V gave up 5 bases and J gave up 2 bases, with 13 bases separating them. CDR3 bases: TGTGCCAGCAGCCCCAGACTAGGAGCCTACAATGAGCAGTTCTTC. It codes for CASSPRLGAYNEQFF. Combining the CDR3 with reference TRBV7-3 and TRBJ2-1 gives the whole variable domain GAGVSQTPSNKVTEKGKYVELRCDPISGHTALYWYRQSLGQGPEFLIYFQGTGAADDSGLPNDRFFAVRPEGSVSTLKIQRTERGDSAVYLCASSPRLGAYNEQFFGPGTRLTVL.

The DNA for the CDR3 is TGTGCCAGCAGTTATGAAGTCCACGAGCAGTACTTC. Its protein product is CASSYEVHEQYF. The gene calls are TRBV6-6 and TRBJ2-7; D is unresolved. This CDR3 region has 12 residues. Trimming cost V 3 bases and J 5 bases, with 8 bases left between them. Looked up from germline, CDR1 is MNHNY and CDR2 is SVGAGI (reference sequence).

Details on this clone: A read error may produce the germline difference seen at one junction end. V and J are TRBV9 and TRBJ2-7, with D perhaps matching TRBD1 (5 bases). CDR3 length equals 14 residues. CDR1 is SGDLS, CDR2 YYNGEE, per germline. In DNA, the CDR3 is TGTGCCAGCAAGGAGACAGCGACCTCCTCCGAGCAGTACTTC. This encodes CASKETATSSEQYF. The variable domain in full, completed from reference TRBV9 and TRBJ2-7, reads DSGVTQTPKHLITATGQRVTLRCSPRSGDLSVYWYQQSLDQGLQFLIQYYNGEERAKGNILERFSAQQFPDLHSELNLSSLELGDSALYFCASKETATSSEQYFGPGTRLTVT.

The chain employs TRBV28 and TRBJ1-2; D is unclear. Germline CDR1 MDHEN, CDR2 SYDVKM. Trimming pared 7 bases from V and 4 bases from J, leaving 10 bases between. The CDR3 runs to 12 residues. The CDR3 bases are TGTGCCAGCAATACGGGCACCTATGGCTACACCTTC. Its translation: CASNTGTYGYTF.

V is TRBV19 and J is TRBJ2-1; D is possibly TRBD2 (6 bases). CDR3 length: 13 amino acids. V was trimmed by 1 base and J by 8 bases, leaving 9 bases between them. CDR1 and CDR2 (germline): LNHDA, SQIVND (reference sequence). The CDR3 region has the DNA TGTGCCAGTAGTATAGGGGCGGGATATGAGCAGTTCTTC. Protein product: CASSIGAGYEQFF.

The chain combines TRBV4-3 with TRBJ1-2; D is unresolved. V was pared by 0 bases and J by 0 bases, with 17 bases between. The CDR3 is 18 residues long. The germline V gene has CDR1 LGHNA and CDR2 YSLEER. The CDR3 DNA is TGCGCCAGCAGCCAAGATGTAGGGAACAGTCCCACTAACTATGGCTACACCTTC. Amino acids: CASSQDVGNSPTNYGYTF.

The chain couples TRBV19 to TRBJ1-1; TRBD1 might be the D (5 bases). Trimming took off 4 bases at V and 11 bases at J, with 17 bases between the two ends. Germline V CDR1 and CDR2: LNHDA, SQIVND (reference sequence). The CDR3 is 13 amino acids. The CDR3 sequence: CASSTSWDLEAFF. The CDR3 DNA sequence: TGTGCCAGTAGTACCTCTTGGGACTTAGAGGCTTTCTTT.

This rearrangement joins TRBV28 to TRBJ1-1; 8 bases align to TRBD1. The germline CDR1 and CDR2 sequences are MDHEN and SYDVKM. The CDR3 length is 14 residues. V gave up 11 bases and J gave up 0 bases; unmatched junction bases: 8. The CDR3 is CAPGAGGLNTEAFF. The CDR3 nucleotides are TGTGCCCCCGGCGCAGGGGGCCTGAACACTGAAGCTTTCTTT.

This CDR3 reads CASSQARGHNEQFF. The CDR3 DNA follows: TGCGCCAGCAGCCAAGCCAGGGGGCACAATGAGCAGTTCTTC. J is TRBJ2-1 and V is TRBV4-1; 8 bases are a match to TRBD1. J lost 5 bases, V lost 1 base, and 1 base had no gene match. Germline CDR1 MGHRA, CDR2 YSYEKL. The CDR3 loop spans 14 amino acids.

J is TRBJ2-3 and V is TRBV13, with D possibly TRBD2 on 6 matching bases. This CDR3 contains 14 residues. V was trimmed by 5 bases and J by 6 bases, leaving 15 bases between them. CDR1 and CDR2 (germline): PRHDT, FYEKMQ (reference sequence). CDR3: CASSTTGGEDTQYF. For the CDR3, the DNA is TGTGCCAGCAGCACCACCGGAGGGGAGGATACGCAGTATTTT.

The chain has TRBV5-8 and TRBJ1-3; TRBD1 might be the D (6 bases). The CDR3 spans 15 residues. The germline V and J ends were trimmed by 2 bases and 0 bases, with 9 bases remaining between them. Per the germline V gene, CDR1 is SGHTS and CDR2 is YDEGEE. The CDR3 spells CASSLTGSSGNTIYF. CDR3 nucleotide sequence: TGTGCCAGCAGCTTAACAGGGAGCTCTGGAAACACCATATATTTT.